This T cell receptor beta chain was documented in a study of shared T cell receptors in the human thymus. The germline V gene has CDR1 MRHNA and CDR2 SNTAGT. The CDR3 extends over 13 amino acids. V was pared by 4 bases and J by 7 bases, with 10 bases between. Profiled with immunoSEQ multiplex PCR; TCRdb holds only in-frame clones, not every one. The sample records over 350,000 clones, over 90% being singletons. The chain couples TRBV6-4 to TRBJ2-2; D perhaps matches TRBD1 (6 bases). This TCR came from a human donor. Source material: thymocytes. The CDR3 sequence: CASSAIGGGELFF. The CDR3, as DNA: TGTGCCAGCAGTGCCATAGGGGGCGGGGAGCTGTTTTTT.